This T cell receptor beta chain derives from a study of T cell responses to AZD1222 COVID-19 vaccine. Broader study findings: Spike-wide vaccine-associated CD4 TCRs dominated at 160-218 and 743-854. Only a handful of individuals given AZD1222 were seropositive at baseline. Spike-specific TCR depth and breadth grew after two AZD1222 doses. Donor demographics were predominantly white British with a female majority; clonal diversity may be underestimated.

Trimming took 0 bases from V and 4 from J; bases not matched to a gene: 7. The CDR3 contains 17 residues. The V gene's germline CDR1 is LNHNV and CDR2 YYDKDF (reference sequence). As to this clone: The antigen remains unidentified.

Sequencing was performed with immunoSEQ multiplex PCR; in TCRdb, only in-frame clones are kept and a portion is missing. Here the sample spans 75,000 to 95,000 clones, over 85% being singletons. This clonotype originated in an adult in good health. The source was peripheral blood, collected on day 0 of MenACWY control vaccination. This chain connects TRBV15 to TRBJ2-7, with 12 nucleotides matching TRBD2. In nucleotides, the CDR3 is TGTGCCACCAGCAGAGATGGGCTAGCGGGGGGGATTTACGAGCAGTACTTC. This sequence encodes CATSRDGLAGGIYEQYF.